The rows below give T cell receptor beta chains drawn from one sample of a study of blood T cell repertoires in COVID-19. Repertoires were generated with immunoSEQ multiplex PCR, while TCRdb's copy carries only in-frame clones and drops some. The sample includes around 30,000 clones, around 91% seen only once; the top ten take approximately 1.5%. The sample consisted of peripheral blood. The origin of the receptors is a man aged 60 to 75 with active COVID-19. CDR3s include the opening cysteine and the closing phenylalanine or tryptophan. The order of the fields is J gene, D gene, clone size, V gene, CDR3 protein, CDR3 DNA. The D gene is left open where the match is weak. Not every row has a clone size; where given, it reads once, few, many or a size class.

J: TRBJ1-1
D: NA
size: NA
V: TRBV3-1/TRBV3-2
CDR3: CASSLTNTEAFF
DNA: TGTGCCAGCAGCCTTACTAACACTGAAGCTTTCTTT

J: TRBJ1-2
D: NA
size: few
V: TRBV7-2
CDR3: CASSLARQDGYTF
DNA: TGTGCCAGCAGCTTAGCACGACAGGATGGCTACACCTTC

J: TRBJ2-1
D: TRBD2
size: few
V: TRBV6-4
CDR3: CASSDLAGPYNEQFF
DNA: TGTGCCAGCAGCGACCTAGCGGGGCCCTACAATGAGCAGTTCTTC

J: TRBJ1-5
D: NA
size: NA
V: TRBV6-2/TRBV6-3
CDR3: CASSDGQYNQPQHF
DNA: TGTGCCAGCAGCGACGGACAGTACAATCAGCCCCAGCATTTT

J: TRBJ1-3
D: NA
size: NA
V: TRBV10-3
CDR3: CTISSGSGNTIYF
DNA: TGTACCATCAGCTCCGGCTCTGGAAACACCATATATTTT

J: TRBJ2-3
D: NA
size: NA
V: TRBV30
CDR3: CAWSAGQTSTDTQYF
DNA: TGTGCCTGGAGCGCCGGACAGACTAGCACAGATACGCAGTATTTT

J: TRBJ2-7
D: NA
size: NA
V: TRBV5-5
CDR3: CASSPDLGAYEQYF
DNA: TGTGCCAGCAGCCCGGACCTCGGGGCCTACGAGCAGTACTTC

J: TRBJ1-2
D: NA
size: NA
V: TRBV30
CDR3: CAWSELQEANYGYTF
DNA: TGTGCCTGGAGTGAGCTTCAAGAAGCTAACTATGGCTACACCTTC

J: TRBJ1-4
D: NA
size: NA
V: TRBV11-2
CDR3: CASSSRPEKLFF
DNA: TGTGCCAGCAGCTCGCGGCCCGAAAAACTGTTTTTT

J: TRBJ1-4
D: NA
size: NA
V: TRBV30
CDR3: CAWSLQGRSNEKLFF
DNA: TGTGCCTGGAGTTTACAGGGCAGGTCCAATGAAAAACTGTTTTTT

J: TRBJ1-2
D: NA
size: NA
V: TRBV18
CDR3: CASSHGPNYGYTF
DNA: TGTGCCAGCTCTCATGGGCCCAACTATGGCTACACCTTC

J: TRBJ1-2
D: NA
size: NA
V: TRBV27
CDR3: CASRPYRGYGYTF
DNA: TGTGCCAGCAGGCCCTACCGCGGCTATGGCTACACCTTC

J: TRBJ1-1
D: TRBD1
size: NA
V: TRBV28
CDR3: CASSRGQGGEAFF
DNA: TGTGCCAGCAGTCGAGGACAGGGGGGAGAAGCTTTCTTT

J: TRBJ1-6
D: NA
size: NA
V: TRBV27
CDR3: CASSFGRAGANSPLHF
DNA: TGTGCCAGCAGTTTTGGTCGGGCAGGGGCTAATTCACCCCTCCACTTT

J: TRBJ2-1
D: TRBD2
size: NA
V: TRBV10-3
CDR3: CAISESGTSPLGEQFF
DNA: TGTGCCATCAGTGAGTCGGGGACTAGCCCCTTGGGTGAGCAGTTCTTC

J: TRBJ2-5
D: TRBD2
size: once
V: TRBV7-2
CDR3: CASRAGGAIETQYF
DNA: TGTGCCAGCAGGGCGGGGGGGGCAATTGAGACCCAGTACTTC

J: TRBJ1-5
D: TRBD1
size: NA
V: TRBV4-2
CDR3: CASSQTGGFNQPQHF
DNA: TGTGCCAGCAGCCAAACAGGGGGCTTCAATCAGCCCCAGCATTTT

J: TRBJ2-5
D: TRBD2
size: NA
V: TRBV3-1/TRBV3-2
CDR3: CASSQDLAGILQETQYF
DNA: TGTGCCAGCAGCCAAGATCTAGCGGGGATCCTCCAAGAGACCCAGTACTTC

J: TRBJ2-7
D: TRBD2
size: few
V: TRBV6-5
CDR3: CASSRTGGAEQYF
DNA: TGTGCCAGCAGCCGGACGGGAGGAGCCGAGCAGTACTTC

J: TRBJ2-1
D: NA
size: NA
V: TRBV5-1
CDR3: CASSPQVQGASEQFF
DNA: TGCGCCAGCAGCCCCCAGGTACAGGGTGCCAGTGAGCAGTTCTTC

J: TRBJ2-3
D: TRBD2
size: NA
V: TRBV9
CDR3: CASSGTSAVTDTQYF
DNA: TGTGCCAGCAGCGGGACTAGCGCGGTCACAGATACGCAGTATTTT

J: TRBJ1-1
D: NA
size: NA
V: TRBV6-5
CDR3: CASSRAGNTEAFF
DNA: TGTGCCAGCAGTCGAGCTGGGAACACTGAAGCTTTCTTT

J: TRBJ1-1
D: NA
size: NA
V: TRBV19
CDR3: CASSIIGQTEAFF
DNA: TGTGCCAGTAGTATAATTGGGCAGACTGAAGCTTTCTTT

J: TRBJ1-4
D: NA
size: NA
V: TRBV28
CDR3: CASRDSGTSEKLFF
DNA: TGTGCCAGCAGGGACAGTGGCACCTCGGAAAAACTGTTTTTT

J: TRBJ1-1
D: NA
size: few
V: TRBV19
CDR3: CATKEGWGTEAFF
DNA: TGTGCCACTAAGGAGGGATGGGGAACTGAAGCTTTCTTT

J: TRBJ2-1
D: NA
size: NA
V: TRBV5-1
CDR3: CASSLASVADEQFF
DNA: TGCGCCAGCAGCTTGGCCTCGGTTGCCGATGAGCAGTTCTTC

J: TRBJ1-2
D: TRBD1
size: NA
V: TRBV6-6
CDR3: CASSQLGGRQGYGYTF
DNA: TGTGCCAGCAGCCAACTCGGGGGCCGACAGGGATATGGCTACACCTTC